This TCR beta chain came from a study of blood T cell repertoires in COVID-19. Study background: The study drew acute and convalescent COVID-19 samples from the United States, Italy and Spain. T cells, B-cell-depleted T cells, or PBMCs provided the cDNA or gDNA that served as material.

CDR1 is KGHSH, CDR2 LQKENI, per germline. V dropped 3 bases and J dropped 1 base, with 3 bases sitting between them. The CDR3 is 13 residues long. Study processing details: Amplification of reference gene primers provided the estimated nucleated cell counts. TCRdb's copy holds only in-frame clones and misses some; the assay was immunoSEQ multiplex PCR. Clone size and V and J calls were adopted from that table, with D and trimming inferred from the DNA. The sample consists of 40,000 to 50,000 clones, roughly 86% of them appearing once. The sequencing input was peripheral blood. This clonotype originated in an older woman with acute or convalescent COVID-19. J is TRBJ2-2 and V is TRBV18; D unresolved. As DNA, the CDR3 is TGTGCCAGCTCACCTAAGAACACCGGGGAGCTGTTTTTT. The encoded protein is CASSPKNTGELFF.